This T cell receptor (beta chain) was obtained from a study of blood T cell repertoires in COVID-19. Study details: Researchers got acute and convalescent COVID-19 samples from the United States, Italy and Spain.

Per the authors' pipeline: The assay estimated nucleated cells by amplifying reference gene primers. Assay: immunoSEQ multiplex PCR; the TCRdb copy retains only in-frame clones and omits some. D and trimming come from the DNA, and the V and J calls and clone size come from that table. The sample consists of some 200,000 clones, around four fifths of them appearing once. Sequencing used peripheral blood. The source is a woman aged 55-70 years who had recovered from COVID-19.

The chain's CDR3 is CASYTPKGGETQYF. The CDR3 coding sequence is TGTGCCAGCTACACCCCGAAGGGAGGAGAGACCCAGTACTTC. This chain connects TRBV6-6 to TRBJ2-5, with D maybe TRBD2 (6 bases). This CDR3 region has 14 residues. V lost 8 bases to trimming and J lost 4 bases, with 17 bases between them. The germline gives CDR1 MNHNY, CDR2 SVGAGI (reference sequence).